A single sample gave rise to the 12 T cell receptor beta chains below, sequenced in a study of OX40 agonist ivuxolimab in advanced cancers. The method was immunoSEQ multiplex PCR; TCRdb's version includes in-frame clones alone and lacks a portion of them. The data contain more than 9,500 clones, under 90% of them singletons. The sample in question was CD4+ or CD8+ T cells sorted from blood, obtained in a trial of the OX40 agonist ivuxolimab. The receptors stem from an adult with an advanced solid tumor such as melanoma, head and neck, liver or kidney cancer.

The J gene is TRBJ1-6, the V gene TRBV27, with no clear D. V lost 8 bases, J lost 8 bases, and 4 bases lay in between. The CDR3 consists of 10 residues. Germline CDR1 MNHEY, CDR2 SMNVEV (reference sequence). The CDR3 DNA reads TGTGCCAGCGGGCATTCACCCCTCCACTTT. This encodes CASGHSPLHF.

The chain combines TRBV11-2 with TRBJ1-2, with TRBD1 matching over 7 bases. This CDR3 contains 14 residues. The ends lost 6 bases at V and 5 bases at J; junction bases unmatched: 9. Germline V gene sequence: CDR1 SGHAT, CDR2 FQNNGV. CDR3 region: CASRPPGQTYGYTF. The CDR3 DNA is TGTGCCAGCAGACCACCGGGACAGACGTATGGCTACACCTTC.

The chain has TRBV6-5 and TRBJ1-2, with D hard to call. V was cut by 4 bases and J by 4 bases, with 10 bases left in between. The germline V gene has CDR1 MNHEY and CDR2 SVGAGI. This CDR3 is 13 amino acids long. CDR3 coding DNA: TGTGCCAGCAGTTTGTCTGAATCCTATGGCTACACCTTC. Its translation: CASSLSESYGYTF.

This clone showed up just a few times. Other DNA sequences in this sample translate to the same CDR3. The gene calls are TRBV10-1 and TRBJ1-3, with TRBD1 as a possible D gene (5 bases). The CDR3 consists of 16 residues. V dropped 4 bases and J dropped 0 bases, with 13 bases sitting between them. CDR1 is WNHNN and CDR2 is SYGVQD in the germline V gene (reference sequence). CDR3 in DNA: TGCGCCAGCAGTGCGGGTCGGGGCGACTCTGGAAACACCATATATTTT. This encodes CASSAGRGDSGNTIYF.

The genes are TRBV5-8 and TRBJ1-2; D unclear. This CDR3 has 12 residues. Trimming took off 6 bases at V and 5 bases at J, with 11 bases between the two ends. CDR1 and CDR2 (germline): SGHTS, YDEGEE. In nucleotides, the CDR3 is TGTGCCAGCAATCGCGATGGATATGGCTACACCTTC. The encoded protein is CASNRDGYGYTF.

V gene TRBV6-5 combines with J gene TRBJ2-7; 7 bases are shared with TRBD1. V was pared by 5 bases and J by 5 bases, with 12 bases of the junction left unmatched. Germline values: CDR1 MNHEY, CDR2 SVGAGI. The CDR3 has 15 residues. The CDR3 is CASSRFGTVRDEQYF. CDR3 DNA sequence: TGTGCCAGCAGTCGATTCGGGACAGTACGGGACGAGCAGTACTTC.

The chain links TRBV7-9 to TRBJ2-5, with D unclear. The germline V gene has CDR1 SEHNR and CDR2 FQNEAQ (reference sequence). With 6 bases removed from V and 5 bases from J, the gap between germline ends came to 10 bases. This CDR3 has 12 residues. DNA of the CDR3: TGTGCCAGCAGGACATTGTTGGAGACCCAGTACTTC. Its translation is CASRTLLETQYF.

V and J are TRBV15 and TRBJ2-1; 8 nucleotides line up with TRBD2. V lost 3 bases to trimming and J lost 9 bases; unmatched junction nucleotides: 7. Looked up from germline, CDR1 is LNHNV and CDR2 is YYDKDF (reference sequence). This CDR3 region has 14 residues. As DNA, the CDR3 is TGTGCCACCAGCAGTTTCAGCGGGGGCGGTGAGCAGTTCTTC. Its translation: CATSSFSGGGEQFF.

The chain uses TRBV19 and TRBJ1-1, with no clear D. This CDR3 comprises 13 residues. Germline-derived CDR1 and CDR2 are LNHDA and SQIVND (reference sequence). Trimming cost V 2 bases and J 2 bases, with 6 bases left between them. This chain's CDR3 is CASSISPNTEAFF. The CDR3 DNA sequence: TGTGCCAGTAGTATAAGTCCAAACACTGAAGCTTTCTTT.

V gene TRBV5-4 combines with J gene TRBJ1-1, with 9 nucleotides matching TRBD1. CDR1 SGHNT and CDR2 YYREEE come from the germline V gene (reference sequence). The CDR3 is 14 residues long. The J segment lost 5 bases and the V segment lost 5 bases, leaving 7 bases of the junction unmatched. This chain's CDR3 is CASSQDRGGTEAFF. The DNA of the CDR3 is TGTGCCAGCAGTCAGGACAGGGGAGGAACTGAAGCTTTCTTT. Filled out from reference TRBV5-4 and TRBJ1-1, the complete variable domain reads ETGVTQSPTHLIKTRGQQVTLRCSSQSGHNTVSWYQQALGQGPQFIFQYYREEENGRGNFPPRFSGLQFPNYSSELNVNALELDDSALYLCASSQDRGGTEAFFGQGTRLTVV.

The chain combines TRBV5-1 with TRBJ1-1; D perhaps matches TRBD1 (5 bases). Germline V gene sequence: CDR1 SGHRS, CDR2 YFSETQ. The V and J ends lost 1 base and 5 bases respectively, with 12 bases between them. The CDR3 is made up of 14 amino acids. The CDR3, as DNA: TGCGCCAGCAGCTTGTGGGCGGGGGGGACTGAAGCTTTCTTT. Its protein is CASSLWAGGTEAFF.

The CDR3 reads CASSQGGGASGYYEQYF. The CDR3 DNA reads TGTGCCAGCAGCCAAGGTGGAGGCGCTAGCGGCTACTACGAGCAGTACTTC. The gene calls are TRBV4-2 and TRBJ2-7, with 7 bases aligning to TRBD2. The junction had 12 bases not matched to a gene; V was cut back by 1 base and J by 3 bases. CDR3 length: 17 amino acids. CDR1 LGHNA and CDR2 YNFKEQ come from the germline V gene.